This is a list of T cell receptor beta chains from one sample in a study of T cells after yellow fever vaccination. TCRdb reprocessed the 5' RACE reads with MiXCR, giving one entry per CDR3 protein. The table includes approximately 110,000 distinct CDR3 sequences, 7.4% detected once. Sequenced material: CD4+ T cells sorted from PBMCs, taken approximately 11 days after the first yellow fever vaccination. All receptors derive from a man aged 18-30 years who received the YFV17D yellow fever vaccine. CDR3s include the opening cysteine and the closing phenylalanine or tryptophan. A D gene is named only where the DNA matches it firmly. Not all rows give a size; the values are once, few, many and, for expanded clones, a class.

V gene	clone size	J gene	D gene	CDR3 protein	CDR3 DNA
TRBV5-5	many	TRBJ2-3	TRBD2	CASTPTSGGAYTQYF	TGTGCCAGCACCCCGACTAGCGGGGGGGCTTATACGCAGTATTTT
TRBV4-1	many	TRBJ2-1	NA	CASSQPPSNEQFF	TGCGCCAGCAGCCAGCCGCCTTCCAATGAGCAGTTCTTC
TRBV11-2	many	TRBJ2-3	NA	CASSLTGLSTDTQYF	TGTGCCAGCAGCTTAACAGGGCTGAGCACAGATACGCAGTATTTT
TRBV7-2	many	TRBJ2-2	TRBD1	CASSQRTGGKTGELFF	TGTGCCAGCAGCCAAAGGACAGGGGGCAAAACCGGGGAGCTGTTTTTT
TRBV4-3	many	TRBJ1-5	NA	CASSQQGNQPQHF	TGCGCCAGCAGCCAACAGGGAAATCAGCCCCAGCATTTT
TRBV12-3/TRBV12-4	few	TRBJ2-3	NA	CASTLSAFPVTQYF	TGTGCCAGCACCCTATCGGCCTTTCCCGTTACGCAGTATTTT
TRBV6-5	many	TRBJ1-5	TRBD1	CASSYSRGQGRLHQPQHF	TGTGCCAGCAGTTACTCGAGGGGGCAGGGGAGGCTCCATCAGCCCCAGCATTTT
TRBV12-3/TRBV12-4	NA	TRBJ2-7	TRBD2	CASSLGLAELYEQYF	TGTGCCAGCAGTTTAGGACTAGCAGAACTCTACGAGCAGTACTTC
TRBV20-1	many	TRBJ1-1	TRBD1	CSALQGAWAFF	TGCAGTGCTCTACAGGGGGCGTGGGCTTTCTTT
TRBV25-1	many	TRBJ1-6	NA	CASSFGVQGHSPLHF	TGTGCCAGCAGCTTCGGAGTACAGGGACATTCACCCCTCCACTTT
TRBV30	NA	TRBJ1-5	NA	CAWSTGALGQPQHF	TGTGCCTGGAGTACCGGGGCTCTAGGTCAGCCCCAGCATTTT
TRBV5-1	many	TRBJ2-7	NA	CASSFNAADYEQYF	TGCGCCAGCAGCTTTAATGCGGCCGACTACGAGCAGTACTTC
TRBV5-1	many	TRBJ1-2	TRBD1	CASSLETGAGYTF	TGCGCCAGCAGCTTGGAGACAGGGGCTGGCTACACCTTC
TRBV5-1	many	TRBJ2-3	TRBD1	CASSTRGPVGTDTQYF	TGCGCCAGCAGCACCAGGGGGCCTGTTGGGACAGATACGCAGTATTTT
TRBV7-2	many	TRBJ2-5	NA	CASTRQGETQYF	TGTGCCAGTACCCGACAAGGAGAGACCCAGTACTTC
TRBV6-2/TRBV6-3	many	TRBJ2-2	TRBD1	CASSRGQGAPRVGELFF	TGTGCCAGCAGCCGCGGACAGGGGGCGCCGAGAGTCGGGGAGCTGTTTTTT
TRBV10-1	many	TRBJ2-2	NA	CASSVAGRDGELFF	TGCGCCAGCAGTGTGGCAGGGCGGGACGGGGAGCTGTTTTTT
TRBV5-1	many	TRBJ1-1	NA	CASSLRGFDTEAFF	TGCGCCAGCAGCTTGAGGGGATTTGACACTGAAGCTTTCTTT
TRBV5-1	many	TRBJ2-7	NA	CASSLDRAYEQYF	TGCGCCAGCAGCTTGGACAGGGCCTACGAGCAGTACTTC
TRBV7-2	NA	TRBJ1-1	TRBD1	CASSPGTGFRAEAFF	TGTGCCAGCAGCCCTGGGACAGGGTTTAGGGCTGAAGCTTTCTTT
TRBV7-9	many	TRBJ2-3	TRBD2	CASVRGATDTQYF	TGTGCCAGCGTGCGGGGGGCCACAGATACGCAGTATTTT
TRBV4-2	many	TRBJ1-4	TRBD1	CASSQVARGTEKLFF	TGTGCCAGCAGCCAAGTCGCCAGGGGGACCGAAAAACTGTTTTTT
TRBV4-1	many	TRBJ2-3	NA	CASSQGHSSTDTQYF	TGCGCCAGCAGCCAAGGGCACTCTAGCACAGATACGCAGTATTTT
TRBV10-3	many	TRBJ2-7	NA	CAISQTVSYEQYF	TGTGCCATCAGCCAGACTGTATCCTACGAGCAGTACTTC
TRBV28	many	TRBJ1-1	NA	CASRPPKNTEAFF	TGTGCCAGTAGGCCTCCCAAGAACACTGAAGCTTTCTTT
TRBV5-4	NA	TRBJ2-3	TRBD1	CASSALDRAVGTDTQYF	TGTGCCAGCAGCGCCCTGGACAGGGCGGTGGGCACAGATACGCAGTATTTT
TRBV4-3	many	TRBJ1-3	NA	CASSQDRAASGNTIYF	TGCGCCAGCAGCCAAGATCGGGCAGCCTCTGGAAACACCATATATTTT
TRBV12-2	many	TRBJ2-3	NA	CASRPNRGSTDTQYF	TGTGCAAGTCGCCCGAACAGGGGCAGCACAGATACGCAGTATTTT
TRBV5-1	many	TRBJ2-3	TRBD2	CASRPSGSTDTQYF	TGCGCCAGCCGCCCTAGCGGCAGCACAGATACGCAGTATTTT
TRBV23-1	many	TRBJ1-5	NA	CASSPEKGNQPQHF	TGCGCCAGCAGTCCAGAGAAGGGCAATCAGCCCCAGCATTTT
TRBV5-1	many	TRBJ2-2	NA	CASSLVPTGELFF	TGCGCCAGCAGCTTGGTCCCCACCGGGGAGCTGTTTTTT
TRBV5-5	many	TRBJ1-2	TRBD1	CASSRDAGQGAYGYTF	TGTGCCAGCAGCCGCGACGCAGGACAGGGGGCCTATGGCTACACCTTC
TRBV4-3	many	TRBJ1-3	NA	CASSRASSGNTIYF	TGCGCCAGCAGCCGGGCGTCGTCTGGAAACACCATATATTTT
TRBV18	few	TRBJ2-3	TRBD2	CASSTLSGGAADTQYF	TGTGCCAGCTCGACCCTAAGCGGGGGGGCCGCAGATACGCAGTATTTT
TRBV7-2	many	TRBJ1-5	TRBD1	CASSLGRGSNQPQHF	TGTGCCAGCAGCTTGGGCAGGGGGAGCAATCAGCCCCAGCATTTT
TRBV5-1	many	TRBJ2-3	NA	CASSHGGPRTDTQYF	TGCGCCAGCAGCCACGGGGGACCCCGCACAGATACGCAGTATTTT
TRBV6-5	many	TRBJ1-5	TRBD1	CASSPGQGLYQPQHF	TGTGCCAGCAGCCCGGGACAGGGGTTATATCAGCCCCAGCATTTT
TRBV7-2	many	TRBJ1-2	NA	CASSNYRGRDGYTF	TGTGCCAGCAGCAACTACCGGGGGCGGGATGGCTACACCTTC
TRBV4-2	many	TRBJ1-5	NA	CASSRASNQPQHF	TGTGCCAGCAGCAGGGCGAGCAATCAGCCCCAGCATTTT
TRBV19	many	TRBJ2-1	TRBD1	CASTNLYRDRDNEQFF	TGTGCCAGTACAAACCTCTACCGGGACAGAGACAATGAGCAGTTCTTC
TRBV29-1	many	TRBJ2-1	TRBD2	CSAPQRLAGGLTSSYNEQFF	TGCAGCGCACCCCAGAGACTAGCGGGGGGCCTTACGAGCTCCTACAATGAGCAGTTCTTC
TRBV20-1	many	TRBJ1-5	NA	CSARRQANQPQHF	TGCAGTGCTAGACGGCAGGCTAATCAGCCCCAGCATTTT
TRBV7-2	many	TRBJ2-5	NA	CASSFGSGVGTQYF	TGTGCCAGCAGCTTTGGTAGCGGTGTAGGGACCCAGTACTTC
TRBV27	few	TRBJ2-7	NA	CASSFRETVHIMDF	TGTGCCAGCAGTTTCCGGGAGACAGTTCATATCATGGACTTC
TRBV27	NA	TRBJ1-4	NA	CASRPIQGIGEKLFF	TGTGCCAGCAGACCGATCCAGGGAATCGGTGAAAAACTGTTTTTT
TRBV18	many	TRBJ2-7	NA	CASSPMSSYEQYF	TGTGCCAGCTCGCCGATGAGCTCCTACGAGCAGTACTTC
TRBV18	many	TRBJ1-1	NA	CASSPLGDSVDTEAFF	TGTGCCAGCTCACCATTGGGAGACAGCGTCGACACTGAAGCTTTCTTT
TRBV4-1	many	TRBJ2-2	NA	CASSPSDRLNTGELFF	TGCGCCAGCAGCCCGAGTGACAGGCTTAACACCGGGGAGCTGTTTTTT
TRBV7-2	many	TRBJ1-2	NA	CASSFRPDYGYTF	TGTGCCAGCAGCTTCCGCCCTGACTATGGCTACACCTTC
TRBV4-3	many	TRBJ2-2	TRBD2	CASSQRSGVDTGELFF	TGCGCCAGCAGCCAAAGGAGCGGGGTGGACACCGGGGAGCTGTTTTTT
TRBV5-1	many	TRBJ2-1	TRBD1	CASYRGPIGNEQFF	TGCGCCAGCTACAGGGGGCCTATAGGAAATGAGCAGTTCTTC
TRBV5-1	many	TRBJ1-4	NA	CASSFNEKLFF	TGCGCCAGCAGCTTTAATGAAAAACTGTTTTTT
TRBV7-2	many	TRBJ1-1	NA	CASSADMNTEAFF	TGTGCCAGCAGCGCAGACATGAACACTGAAGCTTTCTTT
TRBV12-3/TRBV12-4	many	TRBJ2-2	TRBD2	CASRGLATPGELFF	TGTGCCAGCAGGGGACTAGCCACACCCGGGGAGCTGTTTTTT
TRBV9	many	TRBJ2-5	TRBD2	CASSHTSAEETQYF	TGTGCCAGCAGCCATACTAGCGCTGAAGAGACCCAGTACTTC
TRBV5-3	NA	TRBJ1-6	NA	CARSSSVNRVTNSPLHF	TGTGCCAGAAGCTCGTCGGTAAACAGGGTCACCAATTCACCCCTCCACTTT
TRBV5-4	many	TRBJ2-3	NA	CASTRGGPSTDTQYF	TGTGCCAGCACGAGGGGGGGACCTAGCACAGATACGCAGTATTTT
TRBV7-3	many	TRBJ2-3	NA	CASSSRNEGDTQYF	TGTGCCAGCAGCTCGCGCAATGAGGGGGATACGCAGTATTTT